This T cell receptor beta chain stems from a study of shared clonotypes between healthy human individuals. Germline-derived CDR1 and CDR2 are SGHRS and YFSETQ. V lost 4 bases, J lost 7 bases, and 14 bases stayed unmatched. The CDR3 contains 16 residues. The table came from immunoSEQ multiplex PCR; TCRdb's copy has only in-frame clones and leaves some out. The sample yields fewer than 1.4 million clones, roughly 74% seen once. This clonotype originated in a man between 18 and 35 years old in good health. Some clones in this sample may be carry-over from other donors' samples. Sequenced: memory CD4+ T cells from PBMCs. Subset indicated: CD45RA-negative fraction. This rearrangement joins TRBV5-1 to TRBJ2-7, with TRBD2 matching over 10 bases. The CDR3 sequence is CASSVYLAGVMREQYF. DNA of the CDR3: TGCGCCAGCAGCGTATACCTAGCGGGAGTCATGAGGGAGCAGTACTTC.